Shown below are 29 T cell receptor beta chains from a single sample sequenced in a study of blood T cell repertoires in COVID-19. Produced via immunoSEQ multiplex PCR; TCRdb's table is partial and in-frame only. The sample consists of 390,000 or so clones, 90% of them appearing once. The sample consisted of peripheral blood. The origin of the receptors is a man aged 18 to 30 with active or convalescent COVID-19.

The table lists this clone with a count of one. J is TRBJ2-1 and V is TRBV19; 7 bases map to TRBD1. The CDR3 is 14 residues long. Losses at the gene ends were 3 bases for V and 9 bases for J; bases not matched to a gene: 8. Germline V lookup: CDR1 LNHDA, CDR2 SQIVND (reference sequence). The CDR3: CASSILRQGGEQFF. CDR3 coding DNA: TGTGCCAGTAGTATCCTCAGACAGGGTGGTGAGCAGTTCTTC. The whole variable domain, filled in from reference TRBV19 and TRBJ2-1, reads DGGITQSPKYLFRKEGQNVTLSCEQNLNHDAMYWYRQDPGQGLRLIYYSQIVNDFQKGDIAEGYSVSREKKESFPLTVTSAQKNPTAFYLCASSILRQGGEQFFGPGTRLTVL.

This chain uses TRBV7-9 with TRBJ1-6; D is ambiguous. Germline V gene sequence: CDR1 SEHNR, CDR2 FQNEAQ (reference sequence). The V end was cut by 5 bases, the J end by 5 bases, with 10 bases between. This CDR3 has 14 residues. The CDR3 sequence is CASSPTRDNSPLHF. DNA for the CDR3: TGTGCCAGCAGCCCTACGAGGGATAATTCACCCCTCCACTTT. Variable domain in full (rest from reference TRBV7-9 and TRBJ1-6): DTGVSQNPRHKITKRGQNVTFRCDPISEHNRLYWYRQTLGQGPEFLTYFQNEAQLEKSRLLSDRFSAERPKGSFSTLEIQRTEQGDSAMYLCASSPTRDNSPLHFGNGTRLTVT.

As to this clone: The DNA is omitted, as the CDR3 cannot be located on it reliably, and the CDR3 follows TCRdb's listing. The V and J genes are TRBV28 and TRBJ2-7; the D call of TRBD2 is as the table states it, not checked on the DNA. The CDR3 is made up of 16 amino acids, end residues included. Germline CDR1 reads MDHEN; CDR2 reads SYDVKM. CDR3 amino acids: CASSTSGTSGAYEQYF.

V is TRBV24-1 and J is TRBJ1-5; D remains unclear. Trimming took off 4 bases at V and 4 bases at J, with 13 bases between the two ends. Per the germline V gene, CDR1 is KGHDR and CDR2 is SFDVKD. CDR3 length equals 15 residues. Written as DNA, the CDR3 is TGTGCCACCAGTGACCCTAGGCGGGGAAATCAGCCCCAGCATTTT. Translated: CATSDPRRGNQPQHF.

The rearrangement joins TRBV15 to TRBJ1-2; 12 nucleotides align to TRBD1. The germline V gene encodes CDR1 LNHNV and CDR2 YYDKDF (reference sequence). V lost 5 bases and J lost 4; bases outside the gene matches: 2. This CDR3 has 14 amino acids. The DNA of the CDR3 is TGTGCCACCAGCGAGGGACAGGGGGCCTATGGCTACACCTTC. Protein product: CATSEGQGAYGYTF.

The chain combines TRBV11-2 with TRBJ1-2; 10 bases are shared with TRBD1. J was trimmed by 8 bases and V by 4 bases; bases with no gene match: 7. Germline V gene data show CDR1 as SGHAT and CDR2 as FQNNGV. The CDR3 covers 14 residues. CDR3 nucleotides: TGTGCCAGCAGCTGGGACAGGGGTTCGGACGGCTACACCTTC. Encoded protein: CASSWDRGSDGYTF. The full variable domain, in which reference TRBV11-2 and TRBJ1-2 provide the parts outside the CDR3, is EAGVAQSPRYKIIEKRQSVAFWCNPISGHATLYWYQQILGQGPKLLIQFQNNGVVDDSQLPKDRFSAERLKGVDSTLKIQPAKLEDSAVYLCASSWDRGSDGYTFGSGTRLTVV.

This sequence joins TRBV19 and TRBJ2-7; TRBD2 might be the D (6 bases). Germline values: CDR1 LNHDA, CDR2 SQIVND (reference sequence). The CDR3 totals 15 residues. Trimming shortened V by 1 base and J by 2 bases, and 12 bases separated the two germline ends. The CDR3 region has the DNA TGTGCCAGTAGTATAGCACTAGCCCTCACCTACGAGCAGTACTTC. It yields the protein CASSIALALTYEQYF.

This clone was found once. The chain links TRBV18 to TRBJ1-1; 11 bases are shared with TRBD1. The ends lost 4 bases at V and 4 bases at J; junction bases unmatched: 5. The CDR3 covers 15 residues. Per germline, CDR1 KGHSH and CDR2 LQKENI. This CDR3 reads CASSREGQGVTEAFF. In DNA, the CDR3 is TGTGCCAGCTCACGAGAGGGACAGGGGGTCACTGAAGCTTTCTTT.

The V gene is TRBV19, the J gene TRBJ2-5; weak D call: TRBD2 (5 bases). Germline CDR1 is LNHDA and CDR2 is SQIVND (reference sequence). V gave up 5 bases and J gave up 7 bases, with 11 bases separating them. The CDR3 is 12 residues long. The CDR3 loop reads CASSQSRGTQYF. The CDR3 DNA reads TGTGCCAGTAGTCAAAGCCGGGGGACCCAGTACTTC.

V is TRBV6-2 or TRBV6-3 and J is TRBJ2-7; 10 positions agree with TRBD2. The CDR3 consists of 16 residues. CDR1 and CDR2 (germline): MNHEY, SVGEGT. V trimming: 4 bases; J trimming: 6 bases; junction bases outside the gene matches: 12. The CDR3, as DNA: TGTGCCAGCAGTTTACATCTGGCTAGCGGGAGAGGCGAGCAGTACTTC. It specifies CASSLHLASGRGEQYF.

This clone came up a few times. The CDR3 loop reads CASRLDTYGYTF. The CDR3 DNA reads as TGCGCCAGCAGACTCGATACCTATGGCTACACCTTC. The V gene is TRBV23-1, the J gene TRBJ1-2; D is ambiguous. TRBV23-1 is filed as an ORF, its function uncertain. V shed 6 bases and J shed 4 bases, with 9 bases lying between them. This CDR3 contains 12 residues.

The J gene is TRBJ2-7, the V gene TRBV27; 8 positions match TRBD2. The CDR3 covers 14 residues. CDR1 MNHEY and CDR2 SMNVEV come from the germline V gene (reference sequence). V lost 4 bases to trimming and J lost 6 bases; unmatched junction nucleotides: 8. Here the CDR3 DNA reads TGTGCCAGCAGTTCGGGGGGGTATCTATCCGAGCAGTACTTC. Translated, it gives CASSSGGYLSEQYF.

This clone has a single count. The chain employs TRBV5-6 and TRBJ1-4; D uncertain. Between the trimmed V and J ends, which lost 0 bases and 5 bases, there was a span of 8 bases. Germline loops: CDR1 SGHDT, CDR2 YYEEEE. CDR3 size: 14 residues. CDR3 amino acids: CASSLGPENEKLFF. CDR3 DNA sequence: TGTGCCAGCAGCTTGGGACCGGAGAATGAAAAACTGTTTTTT.

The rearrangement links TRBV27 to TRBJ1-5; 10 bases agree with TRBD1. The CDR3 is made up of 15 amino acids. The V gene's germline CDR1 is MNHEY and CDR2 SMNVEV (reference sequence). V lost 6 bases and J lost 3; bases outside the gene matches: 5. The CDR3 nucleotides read TGTGCCAGCAGCTCCGGGACAGGGGCCAATCAGCCCCAGCATTTT. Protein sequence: CASSSGTGANQPQHF.

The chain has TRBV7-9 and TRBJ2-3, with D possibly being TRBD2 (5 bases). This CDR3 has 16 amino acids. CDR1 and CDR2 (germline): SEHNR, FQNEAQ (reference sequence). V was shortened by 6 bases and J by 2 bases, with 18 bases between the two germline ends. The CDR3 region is CASSPRSSLTTDTQYF. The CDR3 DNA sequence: TGTGCCAGCAGTCCCAGGTCTAGCCTTACCACAGATACGCAGTATTTT.

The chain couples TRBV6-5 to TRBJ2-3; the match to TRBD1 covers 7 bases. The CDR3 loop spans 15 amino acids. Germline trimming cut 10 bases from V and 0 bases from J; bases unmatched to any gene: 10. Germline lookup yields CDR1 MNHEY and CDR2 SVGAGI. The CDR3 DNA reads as TGTGCCATCCGTAGGGGGCCCCTGAGCACAGATACGCAGTATTTT. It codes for CAIRRGPLSTDTQYF.

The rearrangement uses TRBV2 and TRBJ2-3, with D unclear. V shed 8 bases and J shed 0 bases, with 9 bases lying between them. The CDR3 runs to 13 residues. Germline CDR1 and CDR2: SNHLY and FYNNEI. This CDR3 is CASEVTSTDTQYF. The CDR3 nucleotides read TGTGCCAGCGAAGTAACTAGCACAGATACGCAGTATTTT.

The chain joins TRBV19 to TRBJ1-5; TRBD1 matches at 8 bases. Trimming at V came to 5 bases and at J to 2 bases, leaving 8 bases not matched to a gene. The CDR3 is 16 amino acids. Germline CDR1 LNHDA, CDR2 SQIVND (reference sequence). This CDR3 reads CASSLAGGRGNQPQHF. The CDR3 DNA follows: TGTGCCAGTAGTTTGGCAGGGGGCCGGGGCAATCAGCCCCAGCATTTT.

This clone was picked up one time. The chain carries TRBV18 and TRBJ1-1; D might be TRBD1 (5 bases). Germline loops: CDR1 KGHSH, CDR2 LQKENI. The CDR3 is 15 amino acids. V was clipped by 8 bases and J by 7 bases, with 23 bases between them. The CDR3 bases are TGTGCCAGCAGAAAGGGGCCCAGGCTGCCCAATGAAGCTTTCTTT. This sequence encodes CASRKGPRLPNEAFF. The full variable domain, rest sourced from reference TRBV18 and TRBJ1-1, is NAGVMQNPRHLVRRRGQEARLRCSPMKGHSHVYWYRQLPEEGLKFMVYLQKENIIDESGMPKERFSAEFPKEGPSILRIQQVVRGDSAAYFCASRKGPRLPNEAFFGQGTRLTVV.

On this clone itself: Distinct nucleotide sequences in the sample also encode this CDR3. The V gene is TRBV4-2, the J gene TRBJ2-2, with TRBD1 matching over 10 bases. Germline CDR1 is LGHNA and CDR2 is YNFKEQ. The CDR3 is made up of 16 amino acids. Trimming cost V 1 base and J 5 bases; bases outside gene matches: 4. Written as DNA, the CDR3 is TGTGCCAGCAGCCAAGTTGGGACAGGGGTGACCGGGGAGCTGTTTTTT. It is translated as CASSQVGTGVTGELFF.

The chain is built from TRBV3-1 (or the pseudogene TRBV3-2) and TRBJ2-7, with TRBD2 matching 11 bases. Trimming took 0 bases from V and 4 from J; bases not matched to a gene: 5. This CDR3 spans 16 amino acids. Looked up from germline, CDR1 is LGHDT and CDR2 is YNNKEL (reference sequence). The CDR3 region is CASSQDGTSGSYEQYF. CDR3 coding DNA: TGTGCCAGCAGCCAAGATGGAACTAGCGGGAGTTACGAGCAGTACTTC.

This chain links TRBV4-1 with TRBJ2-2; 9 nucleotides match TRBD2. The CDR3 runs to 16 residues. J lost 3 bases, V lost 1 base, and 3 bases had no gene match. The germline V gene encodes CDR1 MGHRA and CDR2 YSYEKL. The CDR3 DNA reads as TGCGCCAGCAGCCAAGTAGGCGGGAGGGACACCGGGGAGCTGTTTTTT. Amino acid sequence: CASSQVGGRDTGELFF.

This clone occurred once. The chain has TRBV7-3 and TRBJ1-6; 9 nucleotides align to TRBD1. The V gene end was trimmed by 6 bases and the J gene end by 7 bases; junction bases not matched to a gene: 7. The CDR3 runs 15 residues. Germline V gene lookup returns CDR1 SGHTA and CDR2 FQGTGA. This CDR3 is CASSSQGARNSPLHF. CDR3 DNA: TGTGCCAGCAGTTCACAGGGGGCAAGAAATTCACCCCTCCACTTT.

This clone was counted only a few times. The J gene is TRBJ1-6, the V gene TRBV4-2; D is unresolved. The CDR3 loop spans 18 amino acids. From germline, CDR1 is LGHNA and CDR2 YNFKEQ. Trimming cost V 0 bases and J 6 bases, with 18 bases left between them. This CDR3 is CASSQDPVDRVVNSPLHF. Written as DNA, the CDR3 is TGTGCCAGCAGCCAAGATCCGGTAGATCGAGTAGTTAATTCACCCCTCCACTTT.

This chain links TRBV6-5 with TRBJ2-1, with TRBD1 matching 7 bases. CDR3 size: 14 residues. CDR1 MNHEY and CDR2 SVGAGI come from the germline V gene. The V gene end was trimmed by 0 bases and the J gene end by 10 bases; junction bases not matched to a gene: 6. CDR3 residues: CASSYSTGTYEQFF. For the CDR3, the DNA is TGTGCCAGCAGTTACTCGACAGGGACGTACGAGCAGTTCTTC.

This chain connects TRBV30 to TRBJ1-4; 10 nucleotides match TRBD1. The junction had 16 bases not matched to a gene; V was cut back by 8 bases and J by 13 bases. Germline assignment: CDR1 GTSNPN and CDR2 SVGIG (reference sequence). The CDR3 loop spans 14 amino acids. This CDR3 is CARRAPGQGKGLFF. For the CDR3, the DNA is TGTGCCAGACGCGCACCGGGACAGGGGAAGGGACTGTTTTTT.

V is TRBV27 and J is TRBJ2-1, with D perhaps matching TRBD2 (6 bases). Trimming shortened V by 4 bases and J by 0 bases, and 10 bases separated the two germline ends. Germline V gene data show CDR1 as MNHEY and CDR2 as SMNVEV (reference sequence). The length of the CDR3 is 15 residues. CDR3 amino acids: CASSYSGYSYNEQFF. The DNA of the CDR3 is TGTGCCAGCAGTTATAGCGGTTACTCCTACAATGAGCAGTTCTTC.

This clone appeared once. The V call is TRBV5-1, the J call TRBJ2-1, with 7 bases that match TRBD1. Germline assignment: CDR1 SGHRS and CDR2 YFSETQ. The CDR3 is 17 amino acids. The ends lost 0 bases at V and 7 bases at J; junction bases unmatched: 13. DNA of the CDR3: TGCGCCAGCAGCTTGGCCCCAACAGGGGTTGGTGGAAATGAGCAGTTCTTC. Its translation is CASSLAPTGVGGNEQFF.

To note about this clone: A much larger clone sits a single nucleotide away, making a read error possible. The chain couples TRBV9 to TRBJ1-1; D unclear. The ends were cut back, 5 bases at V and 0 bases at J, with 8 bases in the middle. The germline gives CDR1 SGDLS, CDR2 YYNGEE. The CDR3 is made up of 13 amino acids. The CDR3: CASSIQLNTEAFF. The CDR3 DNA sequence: TGTGCCAGCAGTATACAGCTGAACACTGAAGCTTTCTTT.